This T cell receptor (beta chain) was found in a study of cytomegalovirus exposure and HLA in healthy donors. The PCR made use of 60 Vbeta and 13 Jbeta primers. Here immunoSEQ multiplex PCR was the method, and the copy in TCRdb shows in-frame clones only, minus some. This table has approximately 100,000 clones, roughly 80% appearing once. Broader study findings: Trimming of TCR beta V- and J-genes showed a link, identified in a later analysis, to a missense DCLRE1C variant.

Among the donors, all were healthy bone marrow donors. In germline, CDR1 is SGHAT, CDR2 FQNNGV. Germline trimming cut 5 bases from V and 5 bases from J; bases unmatched to any gene: 11. The CDR3 length is 17 residues. As regards this clone: Its antigen remains unknown.

This chain links TRBV11-2 with TRBJ2-7; 14 bases line up with TRBD2. The source is a female donor in good health and CMV-seropositive. The sample comprised PBMCs. CDR3 coding DNA: TGTGCCAGCAGCCCCAAGACCGGGACTAGCGGGAGCCACGAGCAGTACTTC. Residues: CASSPKTGTSGSHEQYF. Looking up the rest from reference TRBV11-2 and TRBJ2-7 gives the full variable domain: EAGVAQSPRYKIIEKRQSVAFWCNPISGHATLYWYQQILGQGPKLLIQFQNNGVVDDSQLPKDRFSAERLKGVDSTLKIQPAKLEDSAVYLCASSPKTGTSGSHEQYFGPGTRLTVT.